These 21 T cell receptor beta chains were sequenced from one sample in a study of blood T cells in healthy people across ages (dated by TCRdb to the mid-2010s). The library was made by 5' RACE. Instrument used: Illumina HiSeq 2500. A second 7 to 11 cycle PCR used a sample-barcoded 5' primer and a J-beta primer mix. TCRdb trimmed public reads at Q25 via fastp, called clones via MiXCR and kept in-frame beta chains. Duplicate CDR3 protein sequences are folded into a single record with the most common DNA and genes. This sample is represented by nearly 800,000 distinct CDR3 sequences; 56% of them were singletons. 20% to 30% of the sample is held by the ten biggest clonotypes. Sample: blood. All receptors come from a man aged 35 to 55 in good health.

V usage is TRBV11-3 and J usage is TRBJ2-7, with 12 bases identical to TRBD2. CDR1 and CDR2 (germline): SGHNT, YENEEA. Losses at the gene ends were 5 bases for V and 6 bases for J; bases not matched to a gene: 2. This CDR3 region has 13 residues. This CDR3 is CASSVTSGSEQYF. In nucleotides, the CDR3 is TGTGCCAGCAGCGTGACTAGCGGGAGCGAGCAGTACTTC.

This clonotype was counted a few times. The CDR3 here is CASSLGTSQPSEQYF. The CDR3 DNA follows: TGTGCCAGCAGCTTGGGGACTAGCCAACCCTCCGAGCAGTACTTC. The chain carries TRBV5-8 and TRBJ2-5; TRBD2 agrees at 8 bases. The DNA end lines up better with TRBJ2-7; the J call may be wrong. The CDR3 extends over 15 amino acids. The germline CDR1 and CDR2 sequences are SGHTS and YDEGEE.

This clonotype was observed a handful of times. The rearrangement uses TRBV20-1 and TRBJ2-3; D unclear. This CDR3 has 12 amino acids. Trimming removed 0 bases from V and 8 bases from J, with 9 bases in between. Germline CDR1 DFQATT, CDR2 SNEGSKA (reference sequence). The CDR3 protein is CSARDAFLTQYF. CDR3 in DNA: TGCAGTGCTAGAGATGCGTTTCTTACGCAGTATTTT.

This clonotype was picked up a small number of times. The rearrangement links TRBV25-1 to TRBJ1-6; unclear D gene. The V gene's germline CDR1 is MGHDK and CDR2 SYGVNS. The CDR3 spans 16 residues. The V end lost 1 base, the J end lost 3 bases, and 10 bases lay between the germline ends. DNA for the CDR3: TGTGCCAGCAGTGAATGGCCTGGAGGCTATAATTCACCCCTCCACTTT. This translates into CASSEWPGGYNSPLHF. Based on the CDR3 plus reference TRBV25-1 and TRBJ1-6, the full variable domain is EADIYQTPRYLVIGTGKKITLECSQTMGHDKMYWYQQDPGMELHLIHYSYGVNSTEKGDLSSESTVSRIRTEHFPLTLESARPSHTSQYLCASSEWPGGYNSPLHFGNGTRLTVT.

V gene TRBV20-1 combines with J gene TRBJ2-1, with 10 bases fitting TRBD2. The CDR3 sequence is 15 residues long. The germline CDR1 and CDR2 sequences are DFQATT and SNEGSKA (reference sequence). Trimming took 5 bases from V and 2 from J; bases not matched to a gene: 6. The CDR3 reads CSAAVSGRAYNEQFF. The CDR3 DNA follows: TGCAGTGCTGCGGTAAGCGGGAGGGCCTACAATGAGCAGTTCTTC.

The rearrangement links TRBV29-1 to TRBJ1-1, with D possibly matching TRBD1 (5 bases). The CDR3 consists of 17 residues. CDR1 is SQVTM, CDR2 ANQGSEA, per germline. The V and J ends lost 7 bases and 5 bases respectively, with 29 bases between them. CDR3 protein: CSAVPQRFPRGETEAFF. DNA for the CDR3: TGCAGCGCCGTCCCACAAAGGTTCCCTCGAGGGGAGACTGAAGCTTTCTTT.

The V gene is TRBV14, the J gene TRBJ1-2; a weak D match, TRBD1 (6 bases). Trimming shortened V by 0 bases and J by 1 base, and 12 bases separated the two germline ends. There are 16 residues in the CDR3. Germline lookup yields CDR1 SGHDN and CDR2 FVKESK. This CDR3 reads CASSQDGQPLNYGYTF. CDR3 DNA sequence: TGTGCCAGCAGCCAAGATGGACAGCCTCTTAACTATGGCTACACCTTC.

This clonotype was recorded only once. The rearrangement links TRBV7-9 to TRBJ1-2, with D possibly being TRBD1 (5 bases). Trimming cost V 1 base and J 6 bases, with 18 bases left between them. The CDR3 loop spans 16 amino acids. Germline V gene sequence: CDR1 SEHNR, CDR2 FQNEAQ (reference sequence). The CDR3 DNA is TGTGCCAGCAGCTTAGGGGGGACGGAGTGGGATAATGGCTACACCTTC. Translating gives CASSLGGTEWDNGYTF.

As for this clonotype: The germline gene is not matched at one end of the junction; a read error may be the cause. This rearrangement joins TRBV28 to TRBJ2-5; TRBD2 matches 11 bases. The DNA end is a closer match to TRBJ2-7, so the J assignment may be wrong. The V gene's germline CDR1 is MDHEN and CDR2 SYDVKM. The CDR3 is 15 amino acids. The CDR3 loop is CTSRVAGGRGYEQYF. The CDR3 bases are TGTACCAGCAGGGTAGCGGGAGGGAGGGGATACGAGCAGTACTTC.

As regards this clonotype: Because the CDR3's place on the DNA is in doubt, the DNA is left out and the CDR3 is given as listed by TCRdb. This rearrangement joins TRBV29-1 to TRBJ1-2; the DNA was not compared with TRBD1, the D call given in the table. The CDR3 is 16 residues long, counting both termini. The germline V gene has CDR1 SQVTM and CDR2 ANQGSEA. The CDR3 loop reads CGVVGGGTKANYGYTF.

The V call is TRBV6-5, the J call TRBJ1-1; 8 bases fit TRBD1. The ends lost 9 bases at V and 5 bases at J; junction bases unmatched: 20. This CDR3 spans 17 amino acids. Germline CDR1 and CDR2: MNHEY and SVGAGI. DNA for the CDR3: TGTGCCAGTCGCTCCGACAGGGGCAGGGGAGGGAGGACTGAAGCTTTCTTT. Translation gives CASRSDRGRGGRTEAFF.

The V call is TRBV7-3, the J call TRBJ2-2, with 9 bases matching TRBD1. CDR3 length equals 17 residues. With V trimmed by 5 bases and J by 4 bases, 11 bases remained unmatched. Germline V gene sequence: CDR1 SGHTA, CDR2 FQGTGA. The CDR3 spells CASSLVGQGQGTGELFF. DNA of the CDR3: TGTGCCAGCAGCCTCGTGGGACAGGGTCAAGGCACCGGGGAGCTGTTTTTT.

The rearrangement links TRBV6-1 to TRBJ2-5; D gene ambiguous. Trimming shortened V by 0 bases and J by 4 bases, and 12 bases separated the two germline ends. Germline lookup yields CDR1 MNHNS and CDR2 SASEGT. This CDR3 is 15 amino acids long. The CDR3 sequence is CASSEAVAWGETQYF. For the CDR3, the DNA is TGTGCCAGCAGTGAAGCGGTGGCCTGGGGAGAGACCCAGTACTTC.

The chain joins TRBV9 to TRBJ2-7; D gene uncertain. TRBJ2-5 explains the end of the DNA better; the J call may be wrong. Per the germline V gene, CDR1 is SGDLS and CDR2 is YYNGEE. The CDR3 is 15 residues long. The CDR3 here is CASSGEQGGAETQYF. CDR3 sequence (DNA): TGTGCCAGCAGCGGGGAACAAGGTGGAGCAGAGACCCAGTACTTC.

The chain links TRBV6-5 to TRBJ2-5, with TRBD1 identical over 8 bases. The CDR3 consists of 14 residues. Trimming at V came to 7 bases and at J to 3 bases, leaving 7 bases not matched to a gene. Germline-derived CDR1 and CDR2 are MNHEY and SVGAGI. CDR3 DNA: TGTGCCAGCAACGTCCCGGGACAGGAAGAGACCCAGTACTTC. As protein: CASNVPGQEETQYF.

In this sample, this clonotype turned up once. The chain has TRBV15 and TRBJ1-5; the match to TRBD1 covers 8 bases. The V segment lost 0 bases and the J segment 7 bases; nucleotides outside the gene matches: 11. Germline values: CDR1 LNHNV, CDR2 YYDKDF (reference sequence). This CDR3 contains 17 residues. The CDR3 region is CATSREGQGVIDQPQHF. Written as DNA, the CDR3 is TGTGCCACCAGCAGAGAAGGACAGGGCGTGATAGACCAGCCCCAGCATTTT. The full variable domain, in which reference TRBV15 and TRBJ1-5 provide the parts outside the CDR3, is DAMVIQNPRYQVTQFGKPVTLSCSQTLNHNVMYWYQQKSSQAPKLLFHYYDKDFNNEADTPDNFQSRRPNTSFCFLDIRSPGLGDTAMYLCATSREGQGVIDQPQHFGDGTRLSIL.

The table lists this clonotype with a few counts. The gene calls are TRBV6-5 and TRBJ2-3, with no clear D. Germline V CDR1 and CDR2: MNHEY, SVGAGI. Trimming cost V 8 bases and J 4 bases, with 13 bases left between them. This CDR3 has 13 amino acids. The DNA of the CDR3 is TGTGCCAGCTTCAAATCGGGCTCAGATACGCAGTATTTT. Translation gives CASFKSGSDTQYF.

This clonotype appeared a few times. This chain joins TRBV15 and TRBJ1-2; TRBD1 is a possible D gene (5 bases). Germline V gene lookup returns CDR1 LNHNV and CDR2 YYDKDF (reference sequence). This CDR3 is built from 16 residues. V was shortened by 3 bases and J by 8 bases, with 22 bases between the two germline ends. This CDR3 reads CATSRGIEPGRVGYTF. CDR3 nucleotides: TGTGCCACCAGCAGGGGAATAGAACCGGGACGGGTGGGCTACACCTTC.

The genes are TRBV29-1 and TRBJ2-5, with 7 bases lining up with TRBD2. The V gene's germline CDR1 is SQVTM and CDR2 ANQGSEA. The CDR3 is 13 residues long. V was pared by 6 bases and J by 1 base, with 5 bases of the junction left unmatched. The CDR3 loop reads CSVASGAQETQYF. The CDR3 DNA is TGCAGCGTGGCCAGCGGGGCCCAAGAGACCCAGTACTTC.

The gene calls are TRBV29-1 and TRBJ2-1; D possibly corresponds to TRBD2 (6 bases). The CDR3 length is 16 residues. Germline V gene sequence: CDR1 SQVTM, CDR2 ANQGSEA. V lost 1 base and J lost 2, with 15 bases in between. The CDR3 DNA reads as TGCAGCGTTGAAGGTCGGAGGGGTCAAACCTACAATGAGCAGTTCTTC. Translation gives CSVEGRRGQTYNEQFF.

V is TRBV7-9 and J is TRBJ2-7; D is ambiguous. The closer fit of TRBJ2-5 to the DNA end suggests the J call may be wrong. CDR1 SEHNR and CDR2 FQNEAQ come from the germline V gene (reference sequence). The CDR3 loop spans 15 amino acids. The CDR3 loop is CASSSPDQNQETQYF. The DNA of the CDR3 is TGTGCCAGCAGCTCGCCGGACCAAAACCAAGAGACCCAGTACTTC.